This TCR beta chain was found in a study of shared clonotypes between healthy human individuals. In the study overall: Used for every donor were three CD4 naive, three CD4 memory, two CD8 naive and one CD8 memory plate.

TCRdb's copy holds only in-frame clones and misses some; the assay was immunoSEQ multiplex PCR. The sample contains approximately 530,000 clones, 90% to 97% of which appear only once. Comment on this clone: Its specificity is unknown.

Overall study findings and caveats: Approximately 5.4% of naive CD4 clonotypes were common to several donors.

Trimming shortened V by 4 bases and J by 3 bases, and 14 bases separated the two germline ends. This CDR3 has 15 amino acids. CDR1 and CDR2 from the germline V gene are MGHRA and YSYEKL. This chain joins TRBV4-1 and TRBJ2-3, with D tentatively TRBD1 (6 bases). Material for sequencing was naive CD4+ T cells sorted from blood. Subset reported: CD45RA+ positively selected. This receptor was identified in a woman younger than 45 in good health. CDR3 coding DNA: TGCGCCAGCAGCCTTTTCGGACAGCAGACAGATACGCAGTATTTT. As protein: CASSLFGQQTDTQYF.